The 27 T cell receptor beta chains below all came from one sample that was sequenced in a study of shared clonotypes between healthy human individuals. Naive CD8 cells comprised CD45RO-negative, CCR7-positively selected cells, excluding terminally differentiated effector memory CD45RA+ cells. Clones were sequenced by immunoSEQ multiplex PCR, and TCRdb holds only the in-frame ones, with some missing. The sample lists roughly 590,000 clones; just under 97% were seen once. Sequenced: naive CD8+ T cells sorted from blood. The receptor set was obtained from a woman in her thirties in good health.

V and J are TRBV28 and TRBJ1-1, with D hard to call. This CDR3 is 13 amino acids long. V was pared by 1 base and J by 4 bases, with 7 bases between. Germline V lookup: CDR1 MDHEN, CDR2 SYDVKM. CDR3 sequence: CASSLFSGTEAFF. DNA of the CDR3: TGTGCCAGCAGTTTATTTTCGGGCACTGAAGCTTTCTTT.

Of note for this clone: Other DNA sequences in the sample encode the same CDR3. The DNA of the CDR3 is TGTGCCAGCAGCCCGGGACAGGGGGCCTACGAGCAGTACTTC. Translating gives CASSPGQGAYEQYF. The chain employs TRBV11-2 and TRBJ2-7; 11 bases are shared with TRBD1. Germline V lookup: CDR1 SGHAT, CDR2 FQNNGV. Trimming at V came to 5 bases and at J to 2 bases, leaving 2 bases not matched to a gene. The CDR3 covers 14 residues.

In nucleotides, the CDR3 is TGTGCCAGCAGCGTAGCAAAAGCAGTCAGTTATGCGGGAGGAGTAACCGGGGAGCTGTTTTTT. Residues: CASSVAKAVSYAGGVTGELFF. This sequence joins TRBV9 and TRBJ2-2; 8 nucleotides match TRBD2. After removal of 0 bases from V and 5 bases from J, the junction contained 21 bases not matched to a gene. The CDR3 loop spans 21 amino acids. The germline V gene encodes CDR1 SGDLS and CDR2 YYNGEE. The full variable domain, rest sourced from reference TRBV9 and TRBJ2-2, is DSGVTQTPKHLITATGQRVTLRCSPRSGDLSVYWYQQSLDQGLQFLIQYYNGEERAKGNILERFSAQQFPDLHSELNLSSLELGDSALYFCASSVAKAVSYAGGVTGELFFGEGSRLTVL.

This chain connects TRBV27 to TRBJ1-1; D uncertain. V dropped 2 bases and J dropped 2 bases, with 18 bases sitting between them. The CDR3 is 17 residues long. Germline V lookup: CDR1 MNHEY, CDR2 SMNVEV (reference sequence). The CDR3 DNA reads TGTGCCAGCAGTTTAGTAGTGATCCGGCCGGGAAACACTGAAGCTTTCTTT. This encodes CASSLVVIRPGNTEAFF.

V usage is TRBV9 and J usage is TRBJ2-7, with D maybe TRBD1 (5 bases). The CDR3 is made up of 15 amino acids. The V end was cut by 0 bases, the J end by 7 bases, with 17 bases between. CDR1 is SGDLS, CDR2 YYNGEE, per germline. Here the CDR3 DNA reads TGTGCCAGCAGCGTAGGGGGTGGGGCTCTGGATGAGCAGTACTTC. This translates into CASSVGGGALDEQYF. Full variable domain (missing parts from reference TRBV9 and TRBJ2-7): DSGVTQTPKHLITATGQRVTLRCSPRSGDLSVYWYQQSLDQGLQFLIQYYNGEERAKGNILERFSAQQFPDLHSELNLSSLELGDSALYFCASSVGGGALDEQYFGPGTRLTVT.

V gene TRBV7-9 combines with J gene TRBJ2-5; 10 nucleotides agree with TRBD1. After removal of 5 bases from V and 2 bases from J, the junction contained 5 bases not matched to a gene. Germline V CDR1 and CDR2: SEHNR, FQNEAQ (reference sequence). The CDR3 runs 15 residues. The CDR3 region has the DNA TGTGCCAGCAGCCCGGACAGGGGGAGGCAAGAGACCCAGTACTTC. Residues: CASSPDRGRQETQYF.

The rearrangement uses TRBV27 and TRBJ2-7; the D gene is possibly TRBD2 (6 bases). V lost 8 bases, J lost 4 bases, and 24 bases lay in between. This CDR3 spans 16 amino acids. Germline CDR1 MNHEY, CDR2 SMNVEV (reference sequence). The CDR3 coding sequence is TGTGCCAGCTCAACCTACCTAGAAACCGGGGGTTACGAGCAGTACTTC. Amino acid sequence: CASSTYLETGGYEQYF.

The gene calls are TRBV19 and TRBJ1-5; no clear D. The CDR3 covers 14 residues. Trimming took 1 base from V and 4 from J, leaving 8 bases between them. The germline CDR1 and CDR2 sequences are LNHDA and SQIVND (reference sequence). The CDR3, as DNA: TGTGCCAGTAGTATAGGAGAAGGGAATCAGCCCCAGCATTTT. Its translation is CASSIGEGNQPQHF.

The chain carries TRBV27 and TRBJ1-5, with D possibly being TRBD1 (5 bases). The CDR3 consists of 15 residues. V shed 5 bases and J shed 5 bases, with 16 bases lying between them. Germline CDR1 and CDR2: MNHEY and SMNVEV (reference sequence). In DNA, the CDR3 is TGTGCCAGCAGTCACGGGACCGATGGACATCAGCCCCAGCATTTT. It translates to CASSHGTDGHQPQHF.

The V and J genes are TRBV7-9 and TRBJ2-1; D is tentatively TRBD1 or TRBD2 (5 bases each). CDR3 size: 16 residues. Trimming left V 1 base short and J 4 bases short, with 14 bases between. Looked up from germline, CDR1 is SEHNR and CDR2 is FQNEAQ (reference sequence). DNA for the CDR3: TGTGCCAGCAGCTTAGTTTCGGGACCTATTTACAATGAGCAGTTCTTC. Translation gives CASSLVSGPIYNEQFF.

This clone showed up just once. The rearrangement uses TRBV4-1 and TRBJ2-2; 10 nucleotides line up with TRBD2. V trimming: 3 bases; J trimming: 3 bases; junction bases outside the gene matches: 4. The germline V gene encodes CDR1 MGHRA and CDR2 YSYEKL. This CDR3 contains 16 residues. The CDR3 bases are TGCGCCAGCAGCCAGAGGACTAGCGGACACACCGGGGAGCTGTTTTTT. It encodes CASSQRTSGHTGELFF.

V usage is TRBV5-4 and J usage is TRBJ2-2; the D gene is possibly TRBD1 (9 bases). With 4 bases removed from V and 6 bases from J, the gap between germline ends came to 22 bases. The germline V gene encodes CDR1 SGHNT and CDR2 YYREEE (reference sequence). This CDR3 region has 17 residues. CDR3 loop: CASSPHGRDRDAGELFF. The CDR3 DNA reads TGTGCCAGCAGCCCCCACGGGAGGGACAGGGACGCCGGGGAGCTGTTTTTT.

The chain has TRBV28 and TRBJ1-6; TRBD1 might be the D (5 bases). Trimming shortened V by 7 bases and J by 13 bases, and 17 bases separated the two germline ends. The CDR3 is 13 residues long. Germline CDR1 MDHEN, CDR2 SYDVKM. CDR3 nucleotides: TGTGCCAGCAAACCCACAGGAAAAGGGCCCCTCCACTTT. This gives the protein CASKPTGKGPLHF.

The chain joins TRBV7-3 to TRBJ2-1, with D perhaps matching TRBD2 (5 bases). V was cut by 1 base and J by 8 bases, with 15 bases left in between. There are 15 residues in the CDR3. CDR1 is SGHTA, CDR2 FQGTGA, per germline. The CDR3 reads CASSLNPSPWDEQFF. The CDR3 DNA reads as TGTGCCAGCAGCTTAAACCCTAGCCCCTGGGATGAGCAGTTCTTC.

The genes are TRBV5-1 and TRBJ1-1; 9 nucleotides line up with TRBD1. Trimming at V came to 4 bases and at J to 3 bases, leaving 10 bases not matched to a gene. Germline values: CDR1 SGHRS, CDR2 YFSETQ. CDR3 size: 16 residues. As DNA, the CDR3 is TGCGCCAGCAGCCCGAGAAGACAGGGGGTCGACACTGAAGCTTTCTTT. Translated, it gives CASSPRRQGVDTEAFF.

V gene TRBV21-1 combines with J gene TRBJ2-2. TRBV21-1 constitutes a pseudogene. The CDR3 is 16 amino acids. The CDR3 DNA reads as TGTGCCAGCAGCGAAACACGGGGCTCCCCCCACGGGGAGCTGTTTTTT. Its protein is CASSETRGSPHGELFF.

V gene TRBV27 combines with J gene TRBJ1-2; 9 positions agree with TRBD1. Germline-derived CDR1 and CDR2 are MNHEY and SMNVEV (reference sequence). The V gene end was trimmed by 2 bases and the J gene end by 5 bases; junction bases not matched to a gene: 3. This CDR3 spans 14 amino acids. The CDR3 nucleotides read TGTGCCAGCAGTTTAGTGGGGACAGGGTATGGCTACACCTTC. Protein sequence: CASSLVGTGYGYTF.

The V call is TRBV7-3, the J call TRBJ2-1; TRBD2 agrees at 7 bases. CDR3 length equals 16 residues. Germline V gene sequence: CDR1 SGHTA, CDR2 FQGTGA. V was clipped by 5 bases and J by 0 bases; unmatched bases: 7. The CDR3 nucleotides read TGTGCCAGCAGCCCCACTAGCGCGCCCTCCTACAATGAGCAGTTCTTC. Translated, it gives CASSPTSAPSYNEQFF.

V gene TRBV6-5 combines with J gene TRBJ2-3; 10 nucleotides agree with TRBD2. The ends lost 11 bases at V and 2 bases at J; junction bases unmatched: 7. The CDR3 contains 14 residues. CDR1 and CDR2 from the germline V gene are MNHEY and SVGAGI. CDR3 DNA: TGTGCCGCCGGGACTAGCGTTTACACAGATACGCAGTATTTT. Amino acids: CAAGTSVYTDTQYF.

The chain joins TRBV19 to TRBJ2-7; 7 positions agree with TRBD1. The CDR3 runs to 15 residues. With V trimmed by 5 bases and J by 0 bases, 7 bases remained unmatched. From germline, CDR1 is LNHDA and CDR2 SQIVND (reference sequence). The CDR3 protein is CASSFARGSSYEQYF. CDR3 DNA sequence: TGTGCCAGTAGTTTTGCCAGGGGGAGCTCCTACGAGCAGTACTTC.

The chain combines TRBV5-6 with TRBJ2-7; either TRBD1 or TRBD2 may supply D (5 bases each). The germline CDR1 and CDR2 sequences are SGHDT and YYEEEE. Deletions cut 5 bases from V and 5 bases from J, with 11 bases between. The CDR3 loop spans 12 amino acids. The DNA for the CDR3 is TGTGCCAGCAGTGGGGCCGGGGACGAGCAGTACTTC. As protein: CASSGAGDEQYF.

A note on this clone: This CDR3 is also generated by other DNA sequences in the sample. CDR3 nucleotide sequence: TGTGCCAGCAGTTTGGGCCCGAACACTGAAGCTTTCTTT. It specifies CASSLGPNTEAFF. The gene calls are TRBV27 and TRBJ1-1, with unresolved D. V was pared by 3 bases and J by 1 base, with 6 bases between. The CDR3 runs 13 residues. CDR1 and CDR2 (germline): MNHEY, SMNVEV (reference sequence).

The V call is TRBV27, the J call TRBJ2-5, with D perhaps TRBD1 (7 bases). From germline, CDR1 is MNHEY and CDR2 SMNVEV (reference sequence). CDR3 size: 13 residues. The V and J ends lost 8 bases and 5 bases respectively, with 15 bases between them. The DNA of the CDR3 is TGTGCCAGCGGATCACCAGGGGGGGAGACCCAGTACTTC. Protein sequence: CASGSPGGETQYF.

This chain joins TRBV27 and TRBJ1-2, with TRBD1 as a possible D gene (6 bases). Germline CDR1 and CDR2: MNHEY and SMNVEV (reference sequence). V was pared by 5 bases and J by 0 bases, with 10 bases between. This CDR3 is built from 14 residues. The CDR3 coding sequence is TGTGCCAGCAGTGTAGGGGGGACTAACTATGGCTACACCTTC. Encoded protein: CASSVGGTNYGYTF.

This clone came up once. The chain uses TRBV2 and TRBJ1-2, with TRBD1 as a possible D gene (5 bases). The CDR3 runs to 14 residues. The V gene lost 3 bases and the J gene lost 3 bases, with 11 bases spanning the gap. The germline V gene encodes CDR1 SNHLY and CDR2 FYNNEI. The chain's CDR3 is CASSEGGTHYGYTF. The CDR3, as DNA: TGTGCCAGCAGTGAGGGGGGTACCCACTATGGCTACACCTTC.

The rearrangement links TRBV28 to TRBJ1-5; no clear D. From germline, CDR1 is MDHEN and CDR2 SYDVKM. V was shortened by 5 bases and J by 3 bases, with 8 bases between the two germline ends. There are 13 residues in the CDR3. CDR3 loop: CASSGEYNQPQHF. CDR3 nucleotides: TGTGCCAGCAGTGGAGAATACAATCAGCCCCAGCATTTT.

This CDR3 reads CASSLSSDNYEQYF. DNA for the CDR3: TGTGCCAGCAGTTTATCCAGCGATAACTACGAGCAGTACTTC. The chain recombines TRBV27 with TRBJ2-7; D unclear. Trimming cost V 0 bases and J 3 bases, with 9 bases left between them. Germline-derived CDR1 and CDR2 are MNHEY and SMNVEV (reference sequence). This CDR3 comprises 14 residues.